This TCR beta chain was documented in a study of cytomegalovirus exposure and HLA in healthy donors. A multiplex PCR was run with 60 Vbeta primers and 13 Jbeta primers. Only in-frame clones appear in the TCRdb table, and some are missing; sequencing was by immunoSEQ multiplex PCR. The repertoire holds roughly 100,000 clones, about 60% seen once, with 4% to 5.5% in the top ten. J was trimmed by 7 bases and V by 3 bases; bases with no gene match: 11. Germline-derived CDR1 and CDR2 are KGHSH and LQKENI. This CDR3 has 16 residues. The receptor's source is a human donor in good health. V gene TRBV18 combines with J gene TRBJ1-4; 7 bases match TRBD1. The sample comprised PBMCs. The DNA for the CDR3 is TGTGCCAGCTCACCGGCGACAGGGCGTGAGGGTGAAAAACTGTTTTTT. Translated, it gives CASSPATGREGEKLFF. Full variable domain (outside the CDR3, taken from reference TRBV18 and TRBJ1-4): NAGVMQNPRHLVRRRGQEARLRCSPMKGHSHVYWYRQLPEEGLKFMVYLQKENIIDESGMPKERFSAEFPKEGPSILRIQQVVRGDSAAYFCASSPATGREGEKLFFGSGTQLSVL.